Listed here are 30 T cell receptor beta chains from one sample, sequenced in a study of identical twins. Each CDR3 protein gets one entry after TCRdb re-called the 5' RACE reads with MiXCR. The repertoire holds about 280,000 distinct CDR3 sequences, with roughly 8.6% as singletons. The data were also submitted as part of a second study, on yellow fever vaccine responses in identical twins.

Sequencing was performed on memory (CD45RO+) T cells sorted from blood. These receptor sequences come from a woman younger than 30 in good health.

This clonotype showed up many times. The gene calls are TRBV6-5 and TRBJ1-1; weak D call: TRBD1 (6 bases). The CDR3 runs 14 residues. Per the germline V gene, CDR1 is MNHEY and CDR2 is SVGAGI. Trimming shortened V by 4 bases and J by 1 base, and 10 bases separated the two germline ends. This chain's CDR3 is CASSSRGENTEAFF. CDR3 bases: TGTGCCAGCAGTTCCAGGGGCGAGAACACTGAAGCTTTCTTT.

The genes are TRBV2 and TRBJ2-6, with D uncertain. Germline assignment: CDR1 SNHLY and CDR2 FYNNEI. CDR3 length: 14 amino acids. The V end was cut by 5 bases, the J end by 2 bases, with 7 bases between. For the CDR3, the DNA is TGTGCCAGCAGTCGAGCCGCTGGGGCCAACGTCCTGACTTTC. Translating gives CASSRAAGANVLTF.

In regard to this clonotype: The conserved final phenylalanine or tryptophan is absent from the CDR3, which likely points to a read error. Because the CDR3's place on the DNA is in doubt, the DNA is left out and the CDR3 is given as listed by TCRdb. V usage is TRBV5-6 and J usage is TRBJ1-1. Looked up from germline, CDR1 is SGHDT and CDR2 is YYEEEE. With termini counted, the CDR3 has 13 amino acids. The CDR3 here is CASNVQLNTADFP.

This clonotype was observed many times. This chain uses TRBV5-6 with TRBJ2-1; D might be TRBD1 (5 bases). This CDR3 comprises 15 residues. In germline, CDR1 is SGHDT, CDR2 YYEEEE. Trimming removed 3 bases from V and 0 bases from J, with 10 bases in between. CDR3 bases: TGTGCCAGCAGCTCATACAGGAGCTCCTACAATGAGCAGTTCTTC. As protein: CASSSYRSSYNEQFF.

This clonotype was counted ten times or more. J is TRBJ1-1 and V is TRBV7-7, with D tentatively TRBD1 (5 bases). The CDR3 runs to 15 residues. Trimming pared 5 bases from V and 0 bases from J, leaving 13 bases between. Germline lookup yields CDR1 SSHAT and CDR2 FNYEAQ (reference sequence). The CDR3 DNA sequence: TGTGCCAGCAGCCCCCCGGGACCGTTGAACACTGAAGCTTTCTTT. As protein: CASSPPGPLNTEAFF.

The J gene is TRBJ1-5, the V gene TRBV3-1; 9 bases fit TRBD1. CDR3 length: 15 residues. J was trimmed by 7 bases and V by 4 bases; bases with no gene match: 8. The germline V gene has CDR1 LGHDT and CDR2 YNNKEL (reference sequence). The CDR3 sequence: CASSLGAGTGQPQHF. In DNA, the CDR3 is TGTGCCAGCAGCCTTGGAGCCGGGACAGGGCAGCCCCAGCATTTT. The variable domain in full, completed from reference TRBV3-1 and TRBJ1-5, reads DTAVSQTPKYLVTQMGNDKSIKCEQNLGHDTMYWYKQDSKKFLKIMFSYNNKELIINETVPNRFSPKSPDKAHLNLHINSLELGDSAVYFCASSLGAGTGQPQHFGDGTRLSIL.

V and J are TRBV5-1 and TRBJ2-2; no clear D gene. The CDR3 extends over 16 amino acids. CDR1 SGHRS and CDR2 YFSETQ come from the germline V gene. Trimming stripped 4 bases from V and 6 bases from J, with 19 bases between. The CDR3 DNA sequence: TGCGCCAGCAGCCTAATACCAATCGTAAGGCCCGGGGAGCTGTTTTTT. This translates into CASSLIPIVRPGELFF.

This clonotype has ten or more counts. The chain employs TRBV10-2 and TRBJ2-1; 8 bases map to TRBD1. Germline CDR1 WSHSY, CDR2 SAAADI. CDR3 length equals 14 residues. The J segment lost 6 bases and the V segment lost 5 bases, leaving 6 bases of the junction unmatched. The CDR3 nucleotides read TGCGCCAGCAGTAGACAGGGGAGGTTCAATGAGCAGTTCTTC. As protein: CASSRQGRFNEQFF.

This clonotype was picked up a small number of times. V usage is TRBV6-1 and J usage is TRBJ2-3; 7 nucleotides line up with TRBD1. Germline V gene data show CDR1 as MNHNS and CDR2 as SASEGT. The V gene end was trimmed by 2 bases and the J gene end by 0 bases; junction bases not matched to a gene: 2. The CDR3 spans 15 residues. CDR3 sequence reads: CASSERGLSTDTQYF. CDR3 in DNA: TGTGCCAGCAGTGAAAGGGGGCTTAGCACAGATACGCAGTATTTT.

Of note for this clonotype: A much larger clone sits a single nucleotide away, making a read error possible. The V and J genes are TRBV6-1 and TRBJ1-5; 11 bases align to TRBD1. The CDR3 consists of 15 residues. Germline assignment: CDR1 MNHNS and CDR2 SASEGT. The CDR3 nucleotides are TGTGCCAGCAGTGAGTGGACAGGGGGCATGCAGCCCCATCATTTT. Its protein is CASSEWTGGMQPHHF.

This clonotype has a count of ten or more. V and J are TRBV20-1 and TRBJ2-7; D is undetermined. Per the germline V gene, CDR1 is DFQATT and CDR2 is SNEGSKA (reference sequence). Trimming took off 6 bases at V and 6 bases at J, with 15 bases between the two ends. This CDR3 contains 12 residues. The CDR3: CSAPKARGEQYF. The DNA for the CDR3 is TGCAGTGCGCCTAAAGCACGCGGCGAGCAGTACTTC.

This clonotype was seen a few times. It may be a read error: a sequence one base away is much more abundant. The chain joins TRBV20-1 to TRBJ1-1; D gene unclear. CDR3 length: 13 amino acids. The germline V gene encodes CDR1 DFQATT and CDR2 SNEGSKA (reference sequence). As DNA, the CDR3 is TGCAGTGCTAGAGATGGCGTGGTCACTGAAGTTTTCTTT. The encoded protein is CSARDGVVTEVFF.

CDR3 in amino acids: CASSGRSYTGELFF. The CDR3 nucleotides read TGTGCCAGTAGTGGACGGTCGTACACCGGGGAGCTGTTTTTT. V usage is TRBV19 and J usage is TRBJ2-2; D is uncertain. V lost 5 bases, J lost 3 bases, and 10 bases lay in between. The CDR3 consists of 14 residues. The V gene's germline CDR1 is LNHDA and CDR2 SQIVND (reference sequence). The complete variable domain, with remaining parts taken from reference TRBV19 and TRBJ2-2, reads DGGITQSPKYLFRKEGQNVTLSCEQNLNHDAMYWYRQDPGQGLRLIYYSQIVNDFQKGDIAEGYSVSREKKESFPLTVTSAQKNPTAFYLCASSGRSYTGELFFGEGSRLTVL.

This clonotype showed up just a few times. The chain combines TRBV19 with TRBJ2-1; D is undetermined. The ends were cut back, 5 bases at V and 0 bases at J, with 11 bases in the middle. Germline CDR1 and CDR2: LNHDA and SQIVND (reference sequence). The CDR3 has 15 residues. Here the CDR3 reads CASSFFTSSYNEQFF. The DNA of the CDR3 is TGTGCCAGTAGTTTCTTTACGAGCTCCTACAATGAGCAGTTCTTC.

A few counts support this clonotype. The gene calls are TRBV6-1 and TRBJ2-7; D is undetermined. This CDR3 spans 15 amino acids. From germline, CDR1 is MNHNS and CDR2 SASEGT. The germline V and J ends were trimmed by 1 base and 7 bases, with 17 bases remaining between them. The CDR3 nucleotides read TGTGCCAGCAGTGAAGAGGGCGCCGGATCCCAGGAGCAGTACGTC. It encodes CASSEEGAGSQEQYV.

The CDR3 loop reads CASSLRIWGRYTF. The CDR3 DNA reads as TGTGCCAGCAGTTTACGCATCTGGGGACGCTACACCTTC. This chain links TRBV12-3 or TRBV12-4 with TRBJ1-2; possible D gene TRBD1, 5 bases. The CDR3 is 13 amino acids. V was cut by 2 bases and J by 9 bases, with 13 bases left in between.

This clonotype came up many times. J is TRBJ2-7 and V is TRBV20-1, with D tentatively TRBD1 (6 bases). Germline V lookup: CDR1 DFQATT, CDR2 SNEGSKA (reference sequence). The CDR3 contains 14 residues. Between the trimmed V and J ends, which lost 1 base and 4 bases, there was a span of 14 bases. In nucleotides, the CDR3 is TGCAGTGCTAGAGTCGGGCGGCAGGGGTACGAGCAGTACTTC. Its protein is CSARVGRQGYEQYF.

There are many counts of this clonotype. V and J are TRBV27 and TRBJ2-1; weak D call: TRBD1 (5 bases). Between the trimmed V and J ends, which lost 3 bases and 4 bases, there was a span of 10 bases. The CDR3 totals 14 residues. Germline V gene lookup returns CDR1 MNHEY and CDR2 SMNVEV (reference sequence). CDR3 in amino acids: CASSFNRLYNEQFF. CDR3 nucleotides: TGTGCCAGCAGTTTTAACAGGCTGTACAATGAGCAGTTCTTC.

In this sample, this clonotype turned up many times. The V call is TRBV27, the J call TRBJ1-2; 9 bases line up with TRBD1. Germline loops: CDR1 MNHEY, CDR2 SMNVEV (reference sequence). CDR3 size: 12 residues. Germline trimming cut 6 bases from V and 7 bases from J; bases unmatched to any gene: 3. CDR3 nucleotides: TGTGCCAGCAGGACGACAGGGGGTGGCTACACCTTC. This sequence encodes CASRTTGGGYTF.

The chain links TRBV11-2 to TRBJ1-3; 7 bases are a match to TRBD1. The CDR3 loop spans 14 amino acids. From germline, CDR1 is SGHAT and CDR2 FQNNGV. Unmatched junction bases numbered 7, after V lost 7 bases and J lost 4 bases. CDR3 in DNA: TGTGCCAGCACCCCCGGGACAGCAGGAAACACCATATATTTT. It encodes CASTPGTAGNTIYF.

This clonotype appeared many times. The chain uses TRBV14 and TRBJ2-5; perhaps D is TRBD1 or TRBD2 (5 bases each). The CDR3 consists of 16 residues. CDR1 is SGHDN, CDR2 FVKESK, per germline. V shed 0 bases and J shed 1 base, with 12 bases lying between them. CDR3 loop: CASSQEKGTLQETQYF. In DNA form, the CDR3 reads TGTGCCAGCAGCCAAGAAAAGGGGACCCTCCAAGAGACCCAGTACTTC.

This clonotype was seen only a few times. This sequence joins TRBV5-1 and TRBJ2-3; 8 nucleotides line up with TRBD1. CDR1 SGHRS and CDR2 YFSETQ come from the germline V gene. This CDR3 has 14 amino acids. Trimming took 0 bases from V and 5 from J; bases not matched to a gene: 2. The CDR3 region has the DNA TGCGCCAGCAGCTTGGTTACAGGGGGAGATACGCAGTATTTT. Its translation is CASSLVTGGDTQYF.

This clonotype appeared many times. The CDR3 spells CSARGTVTGELFF. In nucleotides, the CDR3 is TGCAGTGCTAGGGGGACAGTCACCGGGGAGCTGTTTTTT. The V and J genes are TRBV20-1 and TRBJ2-2, with 7 bases fitting TRBD1. The CDR3 covers 13 residues. Germline V gene lookup returns CDR1 DFQATT and CDR2 SNEGSKA (reference sequence). J was trimmed by 4 bases and V by 3 bases; bases with no gene match: 2.

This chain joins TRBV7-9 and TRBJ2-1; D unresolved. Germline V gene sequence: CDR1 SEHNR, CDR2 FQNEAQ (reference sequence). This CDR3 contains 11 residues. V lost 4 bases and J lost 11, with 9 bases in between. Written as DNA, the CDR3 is TGTGCCAGCAGCTCCTCGGGCCAGCAGTTCTTC. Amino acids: CASSSSGQQFF.

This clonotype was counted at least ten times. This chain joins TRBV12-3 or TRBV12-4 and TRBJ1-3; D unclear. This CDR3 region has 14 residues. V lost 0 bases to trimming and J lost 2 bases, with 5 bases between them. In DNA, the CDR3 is TGTGCCAGCAGTTTAGCCTCCGCTGGAAACACCATATATTTT. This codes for CASSLASAGNTIYF.

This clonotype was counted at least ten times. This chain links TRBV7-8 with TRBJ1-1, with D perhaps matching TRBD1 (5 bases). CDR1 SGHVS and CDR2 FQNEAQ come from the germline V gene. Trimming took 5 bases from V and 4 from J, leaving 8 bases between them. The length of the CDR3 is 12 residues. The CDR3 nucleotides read TGTGCCAGCAGCGTACAGGTCACTGAAGCTTTCTTT. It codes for CASSVQVTEAFF.

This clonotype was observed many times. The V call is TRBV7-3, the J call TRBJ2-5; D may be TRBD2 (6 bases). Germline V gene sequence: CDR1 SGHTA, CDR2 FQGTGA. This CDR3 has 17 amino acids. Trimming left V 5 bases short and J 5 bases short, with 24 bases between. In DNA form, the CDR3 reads TGTGCCAGCAGCCCCACGGGAGAAGGCCCCGGGGTGGAGACCCAGTACTTC. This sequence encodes CASSPTGEGPGVETQYF.

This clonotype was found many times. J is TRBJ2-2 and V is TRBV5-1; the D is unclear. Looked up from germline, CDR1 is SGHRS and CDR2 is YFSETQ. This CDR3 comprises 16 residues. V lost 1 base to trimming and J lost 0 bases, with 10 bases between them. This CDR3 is CASSLTGVTNTGELFF. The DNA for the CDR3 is TGCGCCAGCAGCTTGACGGGTGTGACGAACACCGGGGAGCTGTTTTTT.

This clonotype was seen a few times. The CDR3 sequence: CASSVGGWGNTEAFF. The CDR3 coding sequence is TGTGCCAGCAGTGTGGGAGGATGGGGGAACACTGAAGCTTTCTTT. The chain couples TRBV2 to TRBJ1-1; D remains unclear. The CDR3 length is 15 residues. The germline CDR1 and CDR2 sequences are SNHLY and FYNNEI. V was shortened by 4 bases and J by 1 base, with 13 bases between the two germline ends. The full variable domain, its missing parts supplied by reference TRBV2 and TRBJ1-1, is EPEVTQTPSHQVTQMGQEVILRCVPISNHLYFYWYRQILGQKVEFLVSFYNNEISEKSEIFDDQFSVERPDGSNFTLKIRSTKLEDSAMYFCASSVGGWGNTEAFFGQGTRLTVV.

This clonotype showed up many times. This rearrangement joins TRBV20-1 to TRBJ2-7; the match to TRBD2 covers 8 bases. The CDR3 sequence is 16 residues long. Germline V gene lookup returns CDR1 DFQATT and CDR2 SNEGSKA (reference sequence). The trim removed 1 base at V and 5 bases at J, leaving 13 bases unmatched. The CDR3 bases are TGCAGTGCTAGAGTGAAAACGGGAGGGCCGTTGGACGAGCAGTACTTC. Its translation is CSARVKTGGPLDEQYF.